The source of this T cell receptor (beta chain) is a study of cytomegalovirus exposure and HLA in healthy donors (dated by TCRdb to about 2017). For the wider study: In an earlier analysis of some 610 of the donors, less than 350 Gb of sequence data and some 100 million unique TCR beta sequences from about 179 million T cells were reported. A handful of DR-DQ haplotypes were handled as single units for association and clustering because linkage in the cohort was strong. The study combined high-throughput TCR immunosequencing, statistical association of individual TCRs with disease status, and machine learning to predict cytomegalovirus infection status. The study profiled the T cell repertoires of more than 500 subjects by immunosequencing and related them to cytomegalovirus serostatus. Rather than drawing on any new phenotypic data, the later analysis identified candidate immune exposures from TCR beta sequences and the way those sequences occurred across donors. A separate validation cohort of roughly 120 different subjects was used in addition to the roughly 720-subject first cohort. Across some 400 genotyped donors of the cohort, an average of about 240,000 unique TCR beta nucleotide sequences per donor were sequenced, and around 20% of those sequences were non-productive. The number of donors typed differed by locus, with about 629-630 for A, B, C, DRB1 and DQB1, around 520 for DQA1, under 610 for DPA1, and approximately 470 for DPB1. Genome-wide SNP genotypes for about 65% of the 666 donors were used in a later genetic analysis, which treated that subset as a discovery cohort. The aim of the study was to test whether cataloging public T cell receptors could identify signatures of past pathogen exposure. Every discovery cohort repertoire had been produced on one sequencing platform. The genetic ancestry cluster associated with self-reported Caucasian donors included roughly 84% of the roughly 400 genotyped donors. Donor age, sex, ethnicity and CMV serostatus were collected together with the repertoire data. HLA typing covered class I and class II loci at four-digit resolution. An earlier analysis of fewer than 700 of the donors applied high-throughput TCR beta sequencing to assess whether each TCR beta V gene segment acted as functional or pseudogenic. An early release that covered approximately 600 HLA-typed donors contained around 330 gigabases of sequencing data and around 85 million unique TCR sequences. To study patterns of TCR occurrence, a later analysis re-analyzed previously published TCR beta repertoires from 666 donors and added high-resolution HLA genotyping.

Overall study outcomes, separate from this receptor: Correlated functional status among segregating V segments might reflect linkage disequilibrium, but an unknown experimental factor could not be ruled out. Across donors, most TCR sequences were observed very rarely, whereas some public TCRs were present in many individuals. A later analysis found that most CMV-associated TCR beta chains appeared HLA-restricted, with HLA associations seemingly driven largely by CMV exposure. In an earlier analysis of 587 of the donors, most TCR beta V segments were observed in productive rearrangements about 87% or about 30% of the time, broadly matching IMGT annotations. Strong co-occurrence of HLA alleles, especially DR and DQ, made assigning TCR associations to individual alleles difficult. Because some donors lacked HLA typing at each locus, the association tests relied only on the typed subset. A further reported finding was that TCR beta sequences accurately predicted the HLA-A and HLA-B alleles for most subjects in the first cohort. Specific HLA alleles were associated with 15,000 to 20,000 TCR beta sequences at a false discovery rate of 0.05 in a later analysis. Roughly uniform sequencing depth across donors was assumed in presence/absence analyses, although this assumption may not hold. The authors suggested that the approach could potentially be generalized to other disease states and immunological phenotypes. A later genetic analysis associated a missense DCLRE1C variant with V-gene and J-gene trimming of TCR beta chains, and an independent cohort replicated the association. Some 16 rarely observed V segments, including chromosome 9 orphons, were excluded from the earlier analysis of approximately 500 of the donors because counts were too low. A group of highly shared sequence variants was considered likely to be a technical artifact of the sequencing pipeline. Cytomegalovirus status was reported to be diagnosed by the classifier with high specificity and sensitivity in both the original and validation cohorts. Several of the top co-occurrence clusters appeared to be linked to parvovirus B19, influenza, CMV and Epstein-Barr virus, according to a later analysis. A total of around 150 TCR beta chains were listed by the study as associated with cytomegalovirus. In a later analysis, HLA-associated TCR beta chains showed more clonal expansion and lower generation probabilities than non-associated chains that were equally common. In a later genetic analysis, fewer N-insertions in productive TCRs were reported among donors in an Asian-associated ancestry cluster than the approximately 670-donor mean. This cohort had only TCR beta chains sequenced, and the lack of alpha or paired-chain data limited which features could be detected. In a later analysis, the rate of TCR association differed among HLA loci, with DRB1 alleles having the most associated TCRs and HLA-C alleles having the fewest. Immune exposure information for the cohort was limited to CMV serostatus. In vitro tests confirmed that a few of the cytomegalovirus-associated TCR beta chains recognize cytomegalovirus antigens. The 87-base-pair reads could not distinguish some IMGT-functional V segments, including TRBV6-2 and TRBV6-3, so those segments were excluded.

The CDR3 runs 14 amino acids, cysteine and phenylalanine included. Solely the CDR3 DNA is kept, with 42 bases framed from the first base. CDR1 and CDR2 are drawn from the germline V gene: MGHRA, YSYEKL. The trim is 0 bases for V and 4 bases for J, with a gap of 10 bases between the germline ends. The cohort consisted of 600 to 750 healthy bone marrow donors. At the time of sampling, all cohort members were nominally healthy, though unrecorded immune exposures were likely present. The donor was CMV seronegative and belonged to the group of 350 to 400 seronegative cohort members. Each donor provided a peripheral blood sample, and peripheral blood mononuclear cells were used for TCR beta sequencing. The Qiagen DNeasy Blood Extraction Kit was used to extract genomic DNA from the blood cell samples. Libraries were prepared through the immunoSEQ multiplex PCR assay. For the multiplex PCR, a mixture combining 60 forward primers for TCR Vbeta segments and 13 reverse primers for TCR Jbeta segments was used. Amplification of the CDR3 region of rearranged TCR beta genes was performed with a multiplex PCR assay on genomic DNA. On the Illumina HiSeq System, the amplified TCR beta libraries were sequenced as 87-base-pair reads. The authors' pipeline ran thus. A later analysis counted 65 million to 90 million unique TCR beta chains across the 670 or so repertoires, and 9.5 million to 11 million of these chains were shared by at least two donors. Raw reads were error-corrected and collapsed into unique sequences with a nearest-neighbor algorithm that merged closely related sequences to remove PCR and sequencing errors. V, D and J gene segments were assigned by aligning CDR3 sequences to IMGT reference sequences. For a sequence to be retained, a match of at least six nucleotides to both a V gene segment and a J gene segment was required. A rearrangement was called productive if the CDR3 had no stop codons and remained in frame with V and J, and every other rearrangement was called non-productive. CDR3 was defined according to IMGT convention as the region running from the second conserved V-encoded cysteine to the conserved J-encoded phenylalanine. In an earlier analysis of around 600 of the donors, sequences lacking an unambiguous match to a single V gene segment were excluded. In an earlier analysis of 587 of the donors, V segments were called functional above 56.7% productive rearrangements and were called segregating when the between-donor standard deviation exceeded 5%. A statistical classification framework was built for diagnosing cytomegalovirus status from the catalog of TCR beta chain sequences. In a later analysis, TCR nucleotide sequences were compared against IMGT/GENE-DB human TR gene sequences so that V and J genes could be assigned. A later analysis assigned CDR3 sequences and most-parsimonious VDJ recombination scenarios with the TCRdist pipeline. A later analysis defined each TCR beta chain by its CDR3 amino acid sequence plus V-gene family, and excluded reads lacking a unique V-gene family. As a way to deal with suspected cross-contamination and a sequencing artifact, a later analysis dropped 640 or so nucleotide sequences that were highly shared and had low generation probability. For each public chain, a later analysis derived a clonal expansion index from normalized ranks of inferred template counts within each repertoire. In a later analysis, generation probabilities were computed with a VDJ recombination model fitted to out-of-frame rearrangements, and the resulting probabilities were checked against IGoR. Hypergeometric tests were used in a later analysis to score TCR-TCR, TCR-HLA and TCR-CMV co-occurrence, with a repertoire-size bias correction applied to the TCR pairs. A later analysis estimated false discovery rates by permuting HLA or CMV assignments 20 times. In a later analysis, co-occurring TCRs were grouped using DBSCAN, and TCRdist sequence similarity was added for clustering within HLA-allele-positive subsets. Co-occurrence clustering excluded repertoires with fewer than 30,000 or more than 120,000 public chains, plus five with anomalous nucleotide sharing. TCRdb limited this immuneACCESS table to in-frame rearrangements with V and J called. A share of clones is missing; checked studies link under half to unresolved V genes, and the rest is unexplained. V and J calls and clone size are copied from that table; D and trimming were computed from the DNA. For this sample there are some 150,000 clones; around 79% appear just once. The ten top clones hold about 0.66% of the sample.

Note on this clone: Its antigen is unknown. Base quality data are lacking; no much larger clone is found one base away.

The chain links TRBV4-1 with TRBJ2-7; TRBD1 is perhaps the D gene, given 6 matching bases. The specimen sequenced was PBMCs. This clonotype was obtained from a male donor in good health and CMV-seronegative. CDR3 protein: CASSQEQGGYEQYF. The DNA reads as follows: TGCGCCAGCAGCCAAGAACAGGGTGGTTACGAGCAGTACTTC.